This T cell receptor beta chain comes out of a study of monozygotic twins with inflammatory bowel disease. From its re-call of the 5' RACE reads, TCRdb lists each CDR3 protein once, without DNA. The listing contains about 300,000 distinct CDR3 sequences. Specimen: blood. The receptor comes from a human donor with ulcerative colitis or Crohn's disease, or a healthy co-twin of an affected twin (not recorded which).

Here the CDR3 reads CASRQAQAATNEKLFF. The V call is TRBV6-1, the J call TRBJ1-4. CDR1 and CDR2 from the germline V gene are MNHNS and SASEGT. The length of the CDR3 is 16 residues.